What follows are 20 T cell receptor beta chains derived from one specimen sequenced in a study of T-cell memory formation after mild COVID-19. One entry per CDR3 protein results from TCRdb running MiXCR on the 5' RACE reads. The top ten clones hold 20% to 25% of a sample with 470,000 or so distinct CDR3 sequences, roughly 18% of them seen once. The specimen was PBMCs or a T cell subset sorted from them (not recorded which). The receptors here all came from a man younger than 35 who had mild COVID-19 (a few samples of this study predate the infection). Cell type and time point are not known.

This clonotype was observed a few times. This rearrangement joins TRBV20-1 to TRBJ2-4, with no clear D. The length of the CDR3 is 12 residues. V was cut by 0 bases and J by 7 bases, with 7 bases left in between. Germline V gives CDR1 DFQATT, CDR2 SNEGSKA (reference sequence). The CDR3 region is CSARDHKNIQYF. The DNA of the CDR3 is TGCAGTGCTAGAGATCACAAGAACATTCAGTACTTC.

This clonotype was seen more than once but under ten times. The V gene is TRBV5-5, the J gene TRBJ2-7, with 7 bases aligning to TRBD1. Losses at the gene ends were 0 bases for V and 1 base for J; bases not matched to a gene: 4. CDR3 length: 15 residues. Germline V gene lookup returns CDR1 SGHKS and CDR2 YYEKEE (reference sequence). The CDR3 nucleotides are TGTGCCAGCAGCTTGGCCGGACAGGATTCCTACGAGCAGTACTTC. This encodes CASSLAGQDSYEQYF.

This chain connects TRBV19 to TRBJ2-7; 7 nucleotides agree with TRBD2. The CDR3 runs 17 residues. The V and J ends lost 3 bases and 0 bases, in that order; junction bases with no gene match: 11. The germline CDR1 and CDR2 sequences are LNHDA and SQIVND (reference sequence). This CDR3 reads CASSIRPRGEYSYEQYF. CDR3 DNA: TGTGCCAGTAGTATCCGACCCCGGGGGGAGTACTCCTACGAGCAGTACTTC.

This clonotype was seen more than once but under ten times. The chain carries TRBV7-3 and TRBJ2-1; 10 bases fit TRBD1. CDR1 is SGHTA and CDR2 is FQGTGA in the germline V gene. This CDR3 has 13 residues. The J segment lost 3 bases and the V segment lost 9 bases, leaving 2 bases of the junction unmatched. The CDR3 sequence is CASGQGVYNEQFF. The CDR3 DNA reads TGTGCCAGTGGACAGGGGGTCTACAATGAGCAGTTCTTC.

The chain has TRBV27 and TRBJ2-7, with unresolved D. The V and J ends lost 8 bases and 5 bases respectively, with 10 bases between them. In germline, CDR1 is MNHEY, CDR2 SMNVEV (reference sequence). The CDR3 sequence is 11 residues long. The CDR3 DNA sequence: TGTGCCAGCTCACCGGCGAACGAGCAGTACTTC. As protein: CASSPANEQYF.

This clonotype has only a few counts. This sequence joins TRBV2 and TRBJ2-7; no clear D gene. Germline V CDR1 and CDR2: SNHLY, FYNNEI. This CDR3 has 12 residues. Trimming removed 6 bases at V and 3 bases at J, with 9 bases between. The CDR3 coding sequence is TGTGCCAGCAGGGACCTTTTCTACGAGCAGTACTTC. It encodes CASRDLFYEQYF.

CDR3 nucleotide sequence: TGTGCCAGCAGCTTAGGGGTGAGGAATCAGCCCCAGCATTTT. As protein: CASSLGVRNQPQHF. The V gene is TRBV11-2, the J gene TRBJ1-5; D remains unclear. Germline CDR1 SGHAT, CDR2 FQNNGV. V shed 1 base and J shed 4 bases, with 8 bases lying between them. This CDR3 region has 14 residues.

The gene calls are TRBV29-1 and TRBJ1-1; tentatively, D is TRBD1 (6 bases). The CDR3 spans 13 residues. The germline gives CDR1 SQVTM, CDR2 ANQGSEA. V lost 4 bases, J lost 1 base, and 10 bases lay in between. The CDR3 coding sequence is TGCAGCGTTGGGTTACAGGGGAACACTGAAGCTTTCTTT. This codes for CSVGLQGNTEAFF.

V gene TRBV20-1 combines with J gene TRBJ1-1; D gene uncertain. CDR3 length: 17 residues. Germline V lookup: CDR1 DFQATT, CDR2 SNEGSKA (reference sequence). The V gene lost 1 base and the J gene lost 1 base, with 19 bases spanning the gap. The CDR3 DNA is TGCAGTGCTAGAGCTCCATCCGGAAGGATCGGGAACACTGAAGCTTTCTTT. The encoded protein is CSARAPSGRIGNTEAFF.

V usage is TRBV7-2 and J usage is TRBJ2-4; perhaps TRBD2 as D (6 bases). The germline V and J ends were trimmed by 3 bases and 4 bases, with 16 bases remaining between them. The germline V gene has CDR1 SGHTA and CDR2 FQGNSA. The CDR3 loop spans 16 amino acids. In DNA, the CDR3 is TGTGCCAGCAGCTTTGGGCGGGGCCGCGGAAAAAACATTCAGTACTTC. Its protein product is CASSFGRGRGKNIQYF. Full variable domain (rest looked up from reference TRBV7-2 and TRBJ2-4): GAGVSQSPSNKVTEKGKDVELRCDPISGHTALYWYRQSLGQGLEFLIYFQGNSAPDKSGLPSDRFSAERTGGSVSTLTIQRTQQEDSAVYLCASSFGRGRGKNIQYFGAGTRLSVL.

This clonotype has more than one count but fewer than ten. The junction shows a germline mismatch at one end, possibly a read error. The CDR3 DNA is TGTGCTAGCAGCTTACGGGCGGGGACTAGTCCTCTCGATGAGCAGTTCTTC. It codes for CASSLRAGTSPLDEQFF. The chain links TRBV7-7 to TRBJ2-1, with TRBD2 matching over 8 bases. From germline, CDR1 is SSHAT and CDR2 FNYEAQ (reference sequence). The CDR3 loop spans 17 amino acids.

This clonotype was detected only a few times. The chain uses TRBV18 and TRBJ1-1, with a tentative D call TRBD1 (5 bases). Between the trimmed V and J ends, which lost 3 bases and 6 bases, there was a span of 14 bases. The CDR3 covers 14 residues. In germline, CDR1 is KGHSH, CDR2 LQKENI. The CDR3 nucleotides are TGTGCCAGCTCACCGACGGGGCCGAGGTCTGAAGCTTTCTTT. Amino acid sequence: CASSPTGPRSEAFF. The entire variable domain, with the rest obtained from reference TRBV18 and TRBJ1-1, is as follows: NAGVMQNPRHLVRRRGQEARLRCSPMKGHSHVYWYRQLPEEGLKFMVYLQKENIIDESGMPKERFSAEFPKEGPSILRIQQVVRGDSAAYFCASSPTGPRSEAFFGQGTRLTVV.

In this sample, this clonotype turned up a few times. The chain uses TRBV6-5 and TRBJ1-2, with 9 bases matching TRBD1. Germline V gives CDR1 MNHEY, CDR2 SVGAGI. The CDR3 has 15 amino acids. V lost 2 bases, J lost 3 bases, and 4 bases stayed unmatched. The CDR3 nucleotides read TGTGCCAGCAGTTACATGACAGGGGGGCACTATGGCTACACCTTC. This gives the protein CASSYMTGGHYGYTF.

This clonotype was observed a handful of times. The chain recombines TRBV6-1 with TRBJ1-2; 9 bases are a match to TRBD1. CDR3 size: 15 residues. The V gene's germline CDR1 is MNHNS and CDR2 SASEGT. Trimming took 3 bases from V and 2 from J; bases not matched to a gene: 4. In nucleotides, the CDR3 is TGTGCCAGCAGTGATTCCGGGACAGGGAACTATGGCTACACCTTC. Protein: CASSDSGTGNYGYTF.

This chain links TRBV9 with TRBJ1-3; no firm D call. The CDR3 length is 15 residues. Trimming took 5 bases from V and 0 from J, leaving 12 bases between them. CDR1 is SGDLS, CDR2 YYNGEE, per germline. The CDR3 here is CASSFDGDSGNTIYF. The CDR3 DNA reads TGTGCCAGCAGTTTTGACGGGGACTCTGGAAACACCATATATTTT.

V gene TRBV20-1 combines with J gene TRBJ2-7; no clear D. Per germline, CDR1 DFQATT and CDR2 SNEGSKA (reference sequence). The CDR3 sequence is 11 residues long. The V and J ends lost 4 bases and 6 bases respectively, with 10 bases between them. CDR3 protein: CSANRVAEQYV. DNA of the CDR3: TGCAGTGCTAACCGGGTGGCCGAGCAGTACGTC.

This clonotype was found a few times. J is TRBJ2-5 and V is TRBV7-2; D is ambiguous. CDR3 size: 16 residues. Germline V CDR1 and CDR2: SGHTA, FQGNSA. Trimming took off 5 bases at V and 3 bases at J, with 19 bases between the two ends. The CDR3 DNA sequence: TGTGCCAGCAGCGTCCAAGGGCCAGCGACCGAAGAGACCCAGTACTTC. Translated: CASSVQGPATEETQYF.

This chain uses TRBV5-1 with TRBJ2-5, with a weak D call TRBD1 (6 bases). The CDR3 has 13 amino acids. The ends were cut back, 6 bases at V and 5 bases at J, with 14 bases in the middle. Germline-derived CDR1 and CDR2 are SGHRS and YFSETQ. DNA of the CDR3: TGCGCCAGCAAAGAGTCAGGGGAGGAGACCCAGTACTTC. Encoded protein: CASKESGEETQYF. Full variable domain (rest looked up from reference TRBV5-1 and TRBJ2-5): KAGVTQTPRYLIKTRGQQVTLSCSPISGHRSVSWYQQTPGQGLQFLFEYFSETQRNKGNFPGRFSGRQFSNSRSEMNVSTLELGDSALYLCASKESGEETQYFGPGTRLLVL.

CDR3 DNA: TGTGCCAGTAGTATGGCGGAGGTTCTCCCTCTCCATCAGCCCCAGCATTTT. This codes for CASSMAEVLPLHQPQHF. The chain carries TRBV19 and TRBJ1-5; D is ambiguous. V lost 3 bases and J lost 5, with 20 bases in between. The CDR3 is 17 residues long. Germline V gene data show CDR1 as LNHDA and CDR2 as SQIVND (reference sequence).

This chain joins TRBV6-5 and TRBJ2-1; TRBD2 is a possible D gene (5 bases). This CDR3 is 13 amino acids long. Per the germline V gene, CDR1 is MNHEY and CDR2 is SVGAGI. The ends were cut back, 10 bases at V and 5 bases at J, with 15 bases in the middle. The CDR3 DNA reads as TGTGCCACCCTAGCTACTCGTAACAATGAGCAGTTCTTC. Its protein is CATLATRNNEQFF.